Shown below are 14 T cell receptor beta chains from a single sample sequenced in a study of cytotoxic CD8 clonotypes in ibrutinib-treated CLL. Generated by immunoSEQ multiplex PCR, the TCRdb table keeps only in-frame clones and is missing some. The repertoire consists of some 130,000 clones, with 80% to 90% occurring once and the leading ten covering over 2%. The material was PBMCs, obtained after 24 months of ibrutinib treatment. Receptors were obtained from a human donor with chronic lymphocytic leukemia.

The chain links TRBV18 to TRBJ2-2; D is unclear. The CDR3 covers 14 residues. Germline lookup yields CDR1 KGHSH and CDR2 LQKENI. The V end lost 6 bases, the J end lost 4 bases, and 12 bases lay between the germline ends. The CDR3 region is CASSPGSTTGELFF. The CDR3 DNA reads TGTGCCAGCTCCCCCGGTTCGACCACCGGGGAGCTGTTTTTT.

The V call is TRBV28, the J call TRBJ1-2; D unclear. The V and J ends lost 1 base and 3 bases respectively, with 18 bases between them. CDR1 is MDHEN and CDR2 is SYDVKM in the germline V gene. CDR3 size: 17 residues. CDR3 amino acids: CASSLSRGNRLYYGYTF. DNA of the CDR3: TGTGCCAGCAGTTTATCTCGTGGGAATAGACTCTACTATGGCTACACCTTC.

V gene TRBV2 combines with J gene TRBJ1-2, with D unresolved. Germline V gene lookup returns CDR1 SNHLY and CDR2 FYNNEI. The CDR3 is 14 amino acids. The V and J ends lost 6 bases and 5 bases respectively, with 16 bases between them. CDR3 protein: CASRPDGRWYGYTF. The CDR3 DNA sequence: TGTGCCAGCAGACCGGACGGGAGGTGGTATGGCTACACCTTC.

The genes are TRBV6-5 and TRBJ1-1; D might be TRBD1 (6 bases). Per the germline V gene, CDR1 is MNHEY and CDR2 is SVGAGI. CDR3 length equals 14 residues. V was pared by 5 bases and J by 1 base, with 11 bases between. CDR3 residues: CASSNRGQNTEAFF. The CDR3 nucleotides read TGTGCCAGCAGTAACCGGGGGCAGAACACTGAAGCTTTCTTT.

The chain has TRBV5-4 and TRBJ1-2; TRBD1 matches 8 bases. The CDR3 sequence is 13 residues long. The germline V gene has CDR1 SGHNT and CDR2 YYREEE (reference sequence). V was pared by 4 bases and J by 8 bases, with 7 bases of the junction left unmatched. This CDR3 reads CASSPPGQEGYTF. CDR3 DNA: TGTGCCAGCAGCCCGCCGGGACAGGAAGGCTACACCTTC.

The chain combines TRBV7-2 with TRBJ1-5; the match to TRBD1 covers 7 bases. The germline CDR1 and CDR2 sequences are SGHTA and FQGNSA. After removal of 3 bases from V and 0 bases from J, the junction contained 5 bases not matched to a gene. This CDR3 spans 16 amino acids. The DNA of the CDR3 is TGTGCCAGCAGCTTGGGACAGATTTATAGCAATCAGCCCCAGCATTTT. Its protein is CASSLGQIYSNQPQHF. The whole variable domain, filled in from reference TRBV7-2 and TRBJ1-5, reads GAGVSQSPSNKVTEKGKDVELRCDPISGHTALYWYRQSLGQGLEFLIYFQGNSAPDKSGLPSDRFSAERTGGSVSTLTIQRTQQEDSAVYLCASSLGQIYSNQPQHFGDGTRLSIL.

This clone was detected once. The V and J genes are TRBV5-6 and TRBJ2-7; TRBD1 matches 9 bases. The CDR3 is 13 amino acids. With V trimmed by 4 bases and J by 3 bases, 2 bases remained unmatched. CDR1 and CDR2 from the germline V gene are SGHDT and YYEEEE. CDR3: CASSADRGYEQYF. The CDR3 bases are TGTGCCAGCAGCGCGGACAGGGGCTACGAGCAGTACTTC.

V is TRBV15 and J is TRBJ2-5; D ambiguous. Trimming removed 0 bases from V and 6 bases from J, with 11 bases in between. The CDR3 covers 14 residues. Germline-derived CDR1 and CDR2 are LNHNV and YYDKDF (reference sequence). The CDR3 bases are TGTGCCACCAGCAGAGAGCTAGGAGAAAAGACCCAGTACTTC. It translates to CATSRELGEKTQYF.

This chain links TRBV5-1 with TRBJ2-7; 8 nucleotides match TRBD1. CDR1 SGHRS and CDR2 YFSETQ come from the germline V gene. This CDR3 is built from 14 residues. The junction had 6 bases not matched to a gene; V was cut back by 7 bases and J by 0 bases. Written as DNA, the CDR3 is TGCGCCAGCGCAGTCACAGGGGGCTCCTACGAGCAGTACTTC. Encoded protein: CASAVTGGSYEQYF. The full variable domain, rest sourced from reference TRBV5-1 and TRBJ2-7, is KAGVTQTPRYLIKTRGQQVTLSCSPISGHRSVSWYQQTPGQGLQFLFEYFSETQRNKGNFPGRFSGRQFSNSRSEMNVSTLELGDSALYLCASAVTGGSYEQYFGPGTRLTVT.

A single count supports this clone. The V call is TRBV29-1, the J call TRBJ2-7; either TRBD1 or TRBD2 may supply D (5 bases each). Germline V gene sequence: CDR1 SQVTM, CDR2 ANQGSEA. This CDR3 is built from 13 residues. V dropped 2 bases and J dropped 2 bases, with 10 bases sitting between them. The CDR3 sequence: CSVELGTAYEQYF. The CDR3 DNA is TGCAGCGTTGAACTTGGGACCGCCTACGAGCAGTACTTC.

The count of this clone is one. This rearrangement joins TRBV23-1 to TRBJ1-5, with D hard to call. TRBV23-1 is an open reading frame whose function is uncertain. Trimming took 10 bases from V and 3 from J, leaving 13 bases between them. The CDR3 spans 13 residues. CDR3 DNA: TGCGCCACCAATATCCCCCCCAATCAGCCCCAGCATTTT. Amino acids: CATNIPPNQPQHF.

In DNA form, the CDR3 reads TGTGCCAGCAGCCAGGATACTAGCGGGGGGGCTTACGAGCAGTACTTC. Its translation: CASSQDTSGGAYEQYF. This sequence joins TRBV4-2 and TRBJ2-7; 13 bases are shared with TRBD2. The CDR3 covers 16 residues. J gave up 4 bases and V 3 bases, and 6 bases lay outside the gene matches. The germline gives CDR1 LGHNA, CDR2 YNFKEQ.

Only a few counts were recorded for this clone. The rearrangement uses TRBV5-1 and TRBJ2-1; no firm D call. The germline CDR1 and CDR2 sequences are SGHRS and YFSETQ. The CDR3 totals 16 residues. Trimming took off 0 bases at V and 0 bases at J, with 10 bases between the two ends. In DNA, the CDR3 is TGCGCCAGCAGCTTGGGTTTCGCGGCCTCCTACAATGAGCAGTTCTTC. Amino acids: CASSLGFAASYNEQFF.

V and J are TRBV5-6 and TRBJ1-2, with D tentatively TRBD1 (6 bases). The CDR3 runs to 14 residues. CDR1 is SGHDT, CDR2 YYEEEE, per germline. V was trimmed by 2 bases and J by 6 bases, leaving 14 bases between them. This CDR3 is CASSFGGARHGYTF. The CDR3 DNA sequence: TGTGCCAGCAGCTTCGGGGGGGCTCGACATGGCTACACCTTC.